This T cell receptor beta chain was identified during a study of memory CD4+ T cells and cytomegalovirus serostatus. Single viable CD3+CD4+CD8-CD45RO+ cells were sorted as the memory CD4+ T cells. This clone was seen once. The CDR3 is 15 residues long. J gave up 2 bases and V 1 base, and 2 bases lay outside the gene matches. Germline values: CDR1 SGHTS, CDR2 YDEGEE. TCRdb's copy holds only in-frame clones and misses some; the assay was immunoSEQ multiplex PCR. The table lists around 49,000 clones, just under 80% of them singletons. The chain recombines TRBV5-8 with TRBJ2-5; the match to TRBD1 covers 10 bases. Material for sequencing was memory CD4+ T cells from blood. The sequence was obtained from an adult in good health and CMV-seronegative. CDR3 region: CASSLLGQGQETQYF. The CDR3 bases are TGTGCCAGCAGCTTGTTGGGACAGGGGCAAGAGACCCAGTACTTC.